The rows below give T cell receptor beta chains drawn from one sample of a study of Ad26.COV2.S vaccination and SARS-CoV-2 variants. Method: immunoSEQ multiplex PCR; TCRdb's copy keeps in-frame clones and lacks some. Of over 400,000 clones listed, 90% were seen once; the top ten hold more than 3.5%. The sequencing used peripheral blood, collected in a trial of Ad26.COV2.S vaccine versus placebo. These receptors all stem from a person between 18 and 65 years old who received the Ad26.COV2.S COVID-19 vaccine or a placebo. The CDR3 runs from the conserved cysteine through the conserved F or W. D genes are given only for firm matches. Rows may omit the clone size; those that give it use once, few, many or a size class.

d_gene: NA
j_gene: TRBJ2-5
abundance: few
v_gene: TRBV7-8
CDR3aa: CASSSTRGQETQYF
CDR3nt: TGTGCCAGCAGCTCGACTAGGGGGCAAGAGACCCAGTACTTC

d_gene: NA
j_gene: TRBJ2-5
abundance: NA
v_gene: TRBV14
CDR3aa: CASSQGPAPETQYF
CDR3nt: TGTGCCAGCAGCCAAGGACCCGCCCCAGAGACCCAGTACTTC

d_gene: NA
j_gene: TRBJ1-4
abundance: NA
v_gene: TRBV28
CDR3aa: CASSLRQGMSTNEKLFF
CDR3nt: TGTGCCAGCAGTTTAAGGCAGGGTATGTCAACTAATGAAAAACTGTTTTTT

d_gene: TRBD2
j_gene: TRBJ2-7
abundance: NA
v_gene: TRBV5-3
CDR3aa: CARSLWTRLAGGHEQYF
CDR3nt: TGTGCCAGAAGCTTATGGACTCGGCTAGCGGGAGGTCACGAGCAGTACTTC

d_gene: TRBD2
j_gene: TRBJ2-5
abundance: NA
v_gene: TRBV7-3
CDR3aa: CASSKRGLAGGPKSGETQYF
CDR3nt: TGTGCCAGCAGCAAAAGGGGACTAGCGGGAGGGCCGAAATCGGGTGAGACCCAGTACTTC

d_gene: NA
j_gene: TRBJ2-5
abundance: NA
v_gene: TRBV7-6
CDR3aa: CASRQAGWQETQYF
CDR3nt: TGTGCCAGCAGACAGGCCGGTTGGCAAGAGACCCAGTACTTC

d_gene: NA
j_gene: TRBJ2-1
abundance: once
v_gene: TRBV7-9
CDR3aa: CASSLESSGNEQFF
CDR3nt: TGTGCCAGCAGCTTAGAGTCGTCAGGGAATGAGCAGTTCTTC

d_gene: NA
j_gene: TRBJ2-5
abundance: NA
v_gene: TRBV7-2
CDR3aa: CASSPAGGTQETQYF
CDR3nt: TGTGCCAGCAGCCCCGCCGGGGGAACCCAAGAGACCCAGTACTTC

d_gene: NA
j_gene: TRBJ1-2
abundance: NA
v_gene: TRBV6-1
CDR3aa: CASSEDGDYGYTF
CDR3nt: TGTGCCAGCAGTGAAGACGGAGACTATGGCTACACCTTC

d_gene: TRBD1
j_gene: TRBJ1-1
abundance: NA
v_gene: TRBV27
CDR3aa: CASSLAGQKNTEAFF
CDR3nt: TGTGCCAGCAGTTTAGCGGGACAGAAGAACACTGAAGCTTTCTTT

d_gene: TRBD2
j_gene: TRBJ2-5
abundance: NA
v_gene: TRBV4-1
CDR3aa: CASSWTRGETQYF
CDR3nt: TGCGCCAGCAGCTGGACTAGAGGTGAGACCCAGTACTTC

d_gene: NA
j_gene: TRBJ2-5
abundance: NA
v_gene: TRBV5-1
CDR3aa: CASSLGARADQETQYF
CDR3nt: TGCGCCAGCAGCTTGGGAGCCAGGGCGGACCAAGAGACCCAGTACTTC

d_gene: TRBD1
j_gene: TRBJ1-6
abundance: NA
v_gene: TRBV10-2
CDR3aa: CASRSGGAGNSPLHF
CDR3nt: TGCGCCAGCAGGTCAGGGGGCGCCGGGAATTCACCCCTCCACTTT

d_gene: TRBD1
j_gene: TRBJ2-7
abundance: NA
v_gene: TRBV7-6
CDR3aa: CASSLAGQGPYEQYF
CDR3nt: TGTGCCAGCAGCTTAGCGGGACAGGGACCCTACGAGCAGTACTTC

d_gene: NA
j_gene: TRBJ2-1
abundance: NA
v_gene: TRBV7-3
CDR3aa: CASSLDREGYNEQFF
CDR3nt: TGTGCCAGCAGCCTGGACAGGGAGGGTTACAATGAGCAGTTCTTC

d_gene: NA
j_gene: TRBJ2-7
abundance: NA
v_gene: TRBV11-2
CDR3aa: CASSLVQGRDEQYF
CDR3nt: TGTGCCAGCAGCTTAGTTCAGGGGCGCGACGAGCAGTACTTC

d_gene: TRBD2
j_gene: TRBJ2-7
abundance: NA
v_gene: TRBV15
CDR3aa: CATSSVSGSSYEQYF
CDR3nt: TGTGCCACCAGCAGTGTTAGCGGGAGCTCCTACGAGCAGTACTTC

d_gene: TRBD2
j_gene: TRBJ2-1
abundance: NA
v_gene: TRBV19
CDR3aa: CASSISSGRGNEQFF
CDR3nt: TGTGCCAGTAGTATTTCTAGCGGGAGGGGGAATGAGCAGTTCTTC

d_gene: NA
j_gene: TRBJ2-7
abundance: NA
v_gene: TRBV16
CDR3aa: CASSQLDESYEQYF
CDR3nt: TGTGCCAGCAGCCAATTAGACGAATCCTACGAGCAGTACTTC

d_gene: TRBD1
j_gene: TRBJ2-7
abundance: NA
v_gene: TRBV4-1
CDR3aa: CASSQTPRNDRVVPYEQYF
CDR3nt: TGCGCCAGCAGCCAAACCCCTCGGAACGACAGGGTGGTCCCCTACGAGCAGTACTTC

d_gene: TRBD1
j_gene: TRBJ1-1
abundance: NA
v_gene: TRBV4-3
CDR3aa: CASSPGQAPNTEAFF
CDR3nt: TGCGCCAGCAGCCCGGGACAGGCCCCGAACACTGAAGCTTTCTTT

d_gene: TRBD2
j_gene: TRBJ2-7
abundance: once
v_gene: TRBV7-2
CDR3aa: CASSTRGRASYEQYF
CDR3nt: TGTGCCAGCAGTACACGCGGGAGGGCCTCTTACGAGCAGTACTTC

d_gene: NA
j_gene: TRBJ2-1
abundance: NA
v_gene: TRBV7-6
CDR3aa: CASSTRTVNEQFF
CDR3nt: TGTGCCAGCAGCACAAGGACAGTCAATGAGCAGTTCTTC

d_gene: NA
j_gene: TRBJ1-4
abundance: NA
v_gene: TRBV30
CDR3aa: CAWSLNNEKLFF
CDR3nt: TGTGCCTGGAGTCTGAATAATGAAAAACTGTTTTTT

d_gene: NA
j_gene: TRBJ1-2
abundance: NA
v_gene: TRBV6-2/TRBV6-3
CDR3aa: CASSLHKGFNYGYTF
CDR3nt: TGTGCCAGCAGTCTTCACAAAGGGTTCAACTATGGCTACACCTTC

d_gene: TRBD2
j_gene: TRBJ2-1
abundance: NA
v_gene: TRBV27
CDR3aa: CASSLRLAGYEQFF
CDR3nt: TGTGCCAGCAGCCTCCGGCTAGCGGGTTATGAGCAGTTCTTC

d_gene: NA
j_gene: TRBJ2-7
abundance: NA
v_gene: TRBV6-5
CDR3aa: CASSRGDHTYEQYF
CDR3nt: TGTGCCAGCAGCAGGGGGGACCACACCTACGAGCAGTACTTC

d_gene: TRBD2
j_gene: TRBJ2-7
abundance: NA
v_gene: TRBV7-2
CDR3aa: CASSFGRAPYEQYF
CDR3nt: TGTGCCAGCAGCTTTGGGAGGGCCCCCTACGAGCAGTACTTC

d_gene: TRBD1
j_gene: TRBJ2-7
abundance: NA
v_gene: TRBV7-2
CDR3aa: CASSKQGALYEQYF
CDR3nt: TGTGCCAGCAGCAAGCAGGGGGCCCTCTACGAGCAGTACTTC

d_gene: NA
j_gene: TRBJ1-6
abundance: few
v_gene: TRBV19
CDR3aa: CASRRVLGQPSPHSPLHF
CDR3nt: TGTGCCAGTAGGCGAGTTCTTGGACAGCCAAGCCCGCATTCACCCCTCCACTTT

d_gene: TRBD1
j_gene: TRBJ2-1
abundance: NA
v_gene: TRBV4-2
CDR3aa: CASSQPGTGTGSYNEQFF
CDR3nt: TGTGCCAGCAGCCAACCTGGAACCGGGACAGGGTCCTACAATGAGCAGTTCTTC

d_gene: TRBD1
j_gene: TRBJ2-7
abundance: NA
v_gene: TRBV11-3
CDR3aa: CASSHGTGSSEQYF
CDR3nt: TGTGCCAGCAGCCACGGGACAGGGAGCAGCGAGCAGTACTTC

d_gene: NA
j_gene: TRBJ1-2
abundance: NA
v_gene: TRBV12-3/TRBV12-4
CDR3aa: CASSIDGIYGYTF
CDR3nt: TGTGCCAGCAGTATTGACGGGATCTATGGCTACACCTTC

d_gene: NA
j_gene: TRBJ2-3
abundance: NA
v_gene: TRBV18
CDR3aa: CASSTLQFTDTQYF
CDR3nt: TGTGCCAGCTCAACCTTACAGTTCACAGATACGCAGTATTTT

d_gene: TRBD2
j_gene: TRBJ2-7
abundance: NA
v_gene: TRBV19
CDR3aa: CASSPGRGGKQYF
CDR3nt: TGTGCCAGTAGTCCGGGTCGCGGGGGTAAGCAGTACTTC

d_gene: TRBD1
j_gene: TRBJ2-1
abundance: NA
v_gene: TRBV7-9
CDR3aa: CASSLAGTGGYNEQFF
CDR3nt: TGTGCCAGCAGCTTAGCCGGGACAGGGGGCTACAATGAGCAGTTCTTC

d_gene: NA
j_gene: TRBJ1-5
abundance: NA
v_gene: TRBV7-6
CDR3aa: CASSLGQNSASNQPQHF
CDR3nt: TGTGCCAGCAGCTTAGGTCAGAATAGTGCTAGCAATCAGCCCCAGCATTTT

d_gene: TRBD1
j_gene: TRBJ1-2
abundance: NA
v_gene: TRBV7-9
CDR3aa: CASSRTGVSDYGYTF
CDR3nt: TGTGCCAGCAGCCGGACAGGGGTGTCGGACTATGGCTACACCTTC

d_gene: TRBD1
j_gene: TRBJ2-1
abundance: NA
v_gene: TRBV5-4
CDR3aa: CASSTGTGSYNEQFF
CDR3nt: TGTGCCAGCAGCACCGGGACAGGCTCCTACAATGAGCAGTTCTTC

d_gene: NA
j_gene: TRBJ2-5
abundance: NA
v_gene: TRBV5-6
CDR3aa: CASSFTLETQYF
CDR3nt: TGTGCCAGCAGCTTCACCTTGGAGACCCAGTACTTC

d_gene: NA
j_gene: TRBJ1-2
abundance: NA
v_gene: TRBV13
CDR3aa: CASRSGPELADYGYTF
CDR3nt: TGTGCCAGCCGTTCGGGACCTGAATTGGCGGACTATGGCTACACCTTC

d_gene: NA
j_gene: TRBJ1-4
abundance: NA
v_gene: TRBV7-9
CDR3aa: CASSSPLWGRDEKLFF
CDR3nt: TGTGCCAGCAGCTCCCCCCTGTGGGGACGGGATGAAAAACTGTTTTTT

d_gene: NA
j_gene: TRBJ2-7
abundance: NA
v_gene: TRBV4-1
CDR3aa: CASSQVRTDRYEQYF
CDR3nt: TGCGCCAGCAGCCAAGTCAGGACAGACCGCTACGAGCAGTACTTC

d_gene: NA
j_gene: TRBJ2-7
abundance: few
v_gene: TRBV30
CDR3aa: CAWVGGNYEQYF
CDR3nt: TGTGCCTGGGTTGGGGGAAACTACGAGCAGTACTTC

d_gene: NA
j_gene: TRBJ1-1
abundance: NA
v_gene: TRBV5-4
CDR3aa: CASSLVAGGTEAFF
CDR3nt: TGTGCCAGCAGCTTGGTGGCGGGCGGCACTGAAGCTTTCTTT